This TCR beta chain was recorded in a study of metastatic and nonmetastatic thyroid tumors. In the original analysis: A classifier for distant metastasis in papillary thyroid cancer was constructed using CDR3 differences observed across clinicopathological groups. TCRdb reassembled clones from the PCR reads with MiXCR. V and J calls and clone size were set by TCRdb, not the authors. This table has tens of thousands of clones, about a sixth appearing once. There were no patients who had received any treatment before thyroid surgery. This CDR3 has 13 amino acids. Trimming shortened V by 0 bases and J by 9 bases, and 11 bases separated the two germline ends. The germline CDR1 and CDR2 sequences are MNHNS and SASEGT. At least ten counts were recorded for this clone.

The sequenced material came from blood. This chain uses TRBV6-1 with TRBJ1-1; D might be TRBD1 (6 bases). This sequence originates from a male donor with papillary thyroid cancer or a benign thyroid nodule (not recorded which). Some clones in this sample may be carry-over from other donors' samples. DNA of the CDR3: TGTGCCAGCAGTGAAGCGATACAGGGTAAAGCTTTCTTT. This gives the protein CASSEAIQGKAFF.